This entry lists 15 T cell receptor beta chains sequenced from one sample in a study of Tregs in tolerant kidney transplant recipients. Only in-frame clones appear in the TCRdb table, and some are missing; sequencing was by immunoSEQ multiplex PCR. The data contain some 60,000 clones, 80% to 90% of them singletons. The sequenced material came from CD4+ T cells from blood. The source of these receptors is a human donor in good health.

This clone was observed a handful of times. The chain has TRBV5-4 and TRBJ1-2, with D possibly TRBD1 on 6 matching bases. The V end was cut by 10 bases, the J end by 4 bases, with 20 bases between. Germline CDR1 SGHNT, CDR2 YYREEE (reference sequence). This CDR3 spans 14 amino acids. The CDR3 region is CASTPGGPRYGYTF. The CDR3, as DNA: TGTGCCTCGACCCCGGGGGGCCCACGCTATGGCTACACCTTC.

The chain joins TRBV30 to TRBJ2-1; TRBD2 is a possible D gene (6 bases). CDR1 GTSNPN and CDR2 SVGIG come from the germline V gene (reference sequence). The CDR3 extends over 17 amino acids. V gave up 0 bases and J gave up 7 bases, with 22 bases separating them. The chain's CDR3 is CAWSVWDFRLDSNEQFF. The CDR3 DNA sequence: TGTGCCTGGAGTGTGTGGGACTTTCGACTCGACTCTAATGAGCAGTTCTTC.

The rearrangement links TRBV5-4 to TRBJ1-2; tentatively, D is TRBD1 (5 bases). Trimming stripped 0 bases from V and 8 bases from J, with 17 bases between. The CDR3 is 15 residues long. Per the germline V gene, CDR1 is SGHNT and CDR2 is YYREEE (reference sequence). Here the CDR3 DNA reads TGTGCCAGCAGCTTGGCCGCTTCAGCCGGGGGGGGCTACACCTTC. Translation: CASSLAASAGGGYTF.

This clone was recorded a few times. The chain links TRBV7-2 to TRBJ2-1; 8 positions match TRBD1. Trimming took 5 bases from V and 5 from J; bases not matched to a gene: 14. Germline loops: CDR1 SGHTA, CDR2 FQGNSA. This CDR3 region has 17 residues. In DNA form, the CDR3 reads TGTGCCAGCAGCCCTGCCTGGGTTGGACAGGGTCACAATGAGCAGTTCTTC. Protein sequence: CASSPAWVGQGHNEQFF.

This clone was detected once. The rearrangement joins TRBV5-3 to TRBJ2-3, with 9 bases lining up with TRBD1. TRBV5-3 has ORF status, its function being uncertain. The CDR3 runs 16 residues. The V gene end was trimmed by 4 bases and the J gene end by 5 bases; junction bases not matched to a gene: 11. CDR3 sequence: CARSVPGQGGRDTQYF. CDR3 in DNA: TGTGCCAGAAGCGTCCCGGGACAGGGCGGGAGAGATACGCAGTATTTT.

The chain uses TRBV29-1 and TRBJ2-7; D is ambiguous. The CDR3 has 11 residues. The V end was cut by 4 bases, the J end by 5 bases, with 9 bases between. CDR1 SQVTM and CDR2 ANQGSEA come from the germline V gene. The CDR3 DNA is TGCAGCGTTGTGGGATGGGACGAGCAGTACTTC. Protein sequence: CSVVGWDEQYF.

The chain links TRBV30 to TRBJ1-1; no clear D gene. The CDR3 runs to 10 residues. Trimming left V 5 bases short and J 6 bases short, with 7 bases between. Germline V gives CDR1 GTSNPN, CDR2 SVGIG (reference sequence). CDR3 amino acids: CAWGTAEAFF. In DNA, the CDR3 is TGTGCCTGGGGCACAGCTGAAGCTTTCTTT.

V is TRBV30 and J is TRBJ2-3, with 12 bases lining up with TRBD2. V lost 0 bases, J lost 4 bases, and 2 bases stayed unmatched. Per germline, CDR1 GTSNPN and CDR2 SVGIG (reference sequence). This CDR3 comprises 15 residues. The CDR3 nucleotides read TGTGCCTGGAGTGTACTAGCGGGGGGATCAGATACGCAGTATTTT. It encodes CAWSVLAGGSDTQYF.

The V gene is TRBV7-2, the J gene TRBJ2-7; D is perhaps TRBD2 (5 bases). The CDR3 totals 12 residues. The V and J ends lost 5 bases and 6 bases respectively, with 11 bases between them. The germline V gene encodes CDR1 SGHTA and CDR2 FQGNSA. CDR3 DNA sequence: TGTGCCAGCAGCGCACACCGGGGCGAGCAGTACTTC. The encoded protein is CASSAHRGEQYF. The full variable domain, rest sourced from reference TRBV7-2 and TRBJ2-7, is GAGVSQSPSNKVTEKGKDVELRCDPISGHTALYWYRQSLGQGLEFLIYFQGNSAPDKSGLPSDRFSAERTGGSVSTLTIQRTQQEDSAVYLCASSAHRGEQYFGPGTRLTVT.

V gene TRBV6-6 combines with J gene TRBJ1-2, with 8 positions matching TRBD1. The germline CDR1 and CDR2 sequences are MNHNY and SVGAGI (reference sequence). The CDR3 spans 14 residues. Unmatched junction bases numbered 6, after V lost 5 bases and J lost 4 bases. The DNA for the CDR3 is TGTGCCAGCAGTGGACAGGGCGGAAGCTATGGCTACACCTTC. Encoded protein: CASSGQGGSYGYTF.

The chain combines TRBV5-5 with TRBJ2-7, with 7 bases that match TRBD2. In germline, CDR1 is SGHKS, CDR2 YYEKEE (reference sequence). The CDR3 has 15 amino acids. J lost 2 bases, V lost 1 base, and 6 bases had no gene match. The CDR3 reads CASSLSTSLTYEQYF. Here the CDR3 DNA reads TGTGCCAGCAGCTTGTCGACTAGCCTTACCTACGAGCAGTACTTC.

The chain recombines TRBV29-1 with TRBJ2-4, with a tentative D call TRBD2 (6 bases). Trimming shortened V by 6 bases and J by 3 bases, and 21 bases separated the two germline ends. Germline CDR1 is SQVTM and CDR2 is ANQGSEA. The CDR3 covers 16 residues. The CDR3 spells CSVAAGLLAGKNIQYF. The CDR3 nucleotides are TGCAGCGTCGCGGCTGGGCTACTAGCAGGCAAAAACATTCAGTACTTC.

CDR3 sequence reads: CASSEGNSYEQYF. Written as DNA, the CDR3 is TGTGCCAGCAGTGAAGGCAACTCCTACGAGCAGTACTTC. This chain connects TRBV2 to TRBJ2-7; D is uncertain. The CDR3 length is 13 residues. V lost 1 base and J 0 bases, leaving 4 bases between the germline ends. Germline V lookup: CDR1 SNHLY, CDR2 FYNNEI.

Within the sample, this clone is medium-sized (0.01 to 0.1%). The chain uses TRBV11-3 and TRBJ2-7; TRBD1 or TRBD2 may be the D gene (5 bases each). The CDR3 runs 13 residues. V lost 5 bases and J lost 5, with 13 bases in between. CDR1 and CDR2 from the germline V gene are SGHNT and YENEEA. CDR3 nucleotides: TGTGCCAGCAGCCGGATGGGGCGGGACGAGCAGTACTTC. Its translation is CASSRMGRDEQYF.

The CDR3 DNA is TGTGCCAGCAGCTTAGATTTTGACAGGTTGGAGACCCAGTACTTC. Its translation: CASSLDFDRLETQYF. The chain couples TRBV11-3 to TRBJ2-5, with D possibly matching TRBD1 (6 bases). Trimming pared 0 bases from V and 5 bases from J, leaving 13 bases between. Germline loops: CDR1 SGHNT, CDR2 YENEEA. The CDR3 totals 15 residues. The whole variable domain, filled in from reference TRBV11-3 and TRBJ2-5, reads EAGVVQSPRYKIIEKKQPVAFWCNPISGHNTLYWYLQNLGQGPELLIRYENEEAVDDSQLPKDRFSAERLKGVDSTLKIQPAELGDSAVYLCASSLDFDRLETQYFGPGTRLLVL.